The following is a TCR beta chain sequence with its context. Its matching antigen is unknown. The source of the sample is a study of post-analysis software for immune sequencing data. Study information: Several disease courses (relapsing-remitting, secondary progressive and progressive-relapsing) of multiple sclerosis were included. Findings and caveats of the study: Compared with controls, patients showed significantly lower normalized Chao1 diversity. Four or five TRBV segments (TRBV5-6, TRBV5-1 and TRBV20-1 among them) occurred more frequently in patients than in controls.

The V gene's germline CDR1 is DFQATT and CDR2 SNEGSKA (reference sequence). V lost 6 bases to trimming and J lost 0 bases, with 18 bases between them. The CDR3 runs to 15 residues. The authors incorporated unique molecular identifiers into the TCR beta cDNA libraries. A population of roughly 0.9 to 11 million T cells gave rise to about half a million cDNA molecules. TCRdb passed the PCR reads through MiXCR, listing each CDR3 protein once. The sample lists about 810,000 distinct CDR3 sequences; 53% were seen once. The chain joins TRBV20-1 to TRBJ2-7; no firm D call. This TCR was sampled from a girl aged 10-17 years with multiple sclerosis. Sequencing was carried out using blood. The DNA of the CDR3 is TGCAGTGCCCCCGATCGCTCTAGAGGCTCCTACGAGCAGTACTTC. It specifies CSAPDRSRGSYEQYF.